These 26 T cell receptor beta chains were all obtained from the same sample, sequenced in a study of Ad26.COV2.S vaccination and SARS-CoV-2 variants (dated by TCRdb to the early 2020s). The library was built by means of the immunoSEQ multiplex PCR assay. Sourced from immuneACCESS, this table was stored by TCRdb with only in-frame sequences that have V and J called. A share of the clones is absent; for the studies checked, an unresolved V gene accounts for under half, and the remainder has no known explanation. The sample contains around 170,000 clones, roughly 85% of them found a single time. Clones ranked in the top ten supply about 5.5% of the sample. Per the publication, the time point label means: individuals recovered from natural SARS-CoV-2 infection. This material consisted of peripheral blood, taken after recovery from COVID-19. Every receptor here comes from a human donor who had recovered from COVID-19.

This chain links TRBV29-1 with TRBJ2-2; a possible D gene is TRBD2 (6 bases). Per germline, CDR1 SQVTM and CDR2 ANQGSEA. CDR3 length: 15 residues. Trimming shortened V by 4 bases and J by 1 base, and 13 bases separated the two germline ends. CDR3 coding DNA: TGCAGCGTTGCATCCGGGACTCTGAACACCGGGGAGCTGTTTTTT. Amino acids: CSVASGTLNTGELFF.

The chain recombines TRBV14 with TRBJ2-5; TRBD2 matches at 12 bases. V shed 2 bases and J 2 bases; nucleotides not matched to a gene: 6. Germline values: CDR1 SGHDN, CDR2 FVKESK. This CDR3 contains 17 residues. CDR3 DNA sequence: TGTGCCAGCAGCCAACTAGCGGGAGGGCCTCCTCAAGAGACCCAGTACTTC. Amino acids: CASSQLAGGPPQETQYF.

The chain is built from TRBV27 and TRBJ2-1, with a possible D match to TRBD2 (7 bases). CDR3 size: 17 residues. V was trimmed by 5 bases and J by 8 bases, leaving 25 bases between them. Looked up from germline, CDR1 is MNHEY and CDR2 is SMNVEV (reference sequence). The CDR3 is CASSPLGRGGHLDEQFF. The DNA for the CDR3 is TGTGCCAGCAGTCCACTGGGGAGGGGGGGCCATCTAGATGAGCAGTTCTTC.

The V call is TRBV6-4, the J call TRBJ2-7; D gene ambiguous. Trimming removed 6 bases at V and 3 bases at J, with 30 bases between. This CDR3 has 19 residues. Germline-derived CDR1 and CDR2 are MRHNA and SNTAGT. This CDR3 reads CASRRSVGTSNPLHYEQYF. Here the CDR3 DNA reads TGTGCCAGCAGACGGTCGGTGGGCACCTCAAATCCTCTCCACTACGAGCAGTACTTC.

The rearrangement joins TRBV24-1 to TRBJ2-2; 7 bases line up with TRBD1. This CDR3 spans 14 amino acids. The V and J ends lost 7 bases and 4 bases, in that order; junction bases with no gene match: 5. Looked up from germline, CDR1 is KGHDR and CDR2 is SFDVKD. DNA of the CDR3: TGTGCCACCAGCTCGACAGGGCCCACCGGGGAGCTGTTTTTT. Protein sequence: CATSSTGPTGELFF.

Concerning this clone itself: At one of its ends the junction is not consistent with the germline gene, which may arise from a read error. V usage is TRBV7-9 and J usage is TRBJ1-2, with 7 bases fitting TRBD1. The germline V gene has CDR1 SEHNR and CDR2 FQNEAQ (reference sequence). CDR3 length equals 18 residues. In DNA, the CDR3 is TGTACCAGCAGCTTTCACGTCCGGGACAGAGATTCTAACTATGGCTACACCTTC. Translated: CTSSFHVRDRDSNYGYTF.

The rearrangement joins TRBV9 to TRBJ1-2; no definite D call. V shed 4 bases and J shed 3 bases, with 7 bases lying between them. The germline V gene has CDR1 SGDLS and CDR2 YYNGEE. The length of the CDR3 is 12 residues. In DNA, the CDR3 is TGTGCCAGCAGCATTACCCACTATGGCTACACCTTC. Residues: CASSITHYGYTF.

The CDR3 loop is CASGHGSNEQFF. The CDR3 nucleotides are TGTGCTAGTGGTCACGGGTCGAATGAGCAGTTCTTC. The chain has TRBV12-5 and TRBJ2-1, with D hard to call. Germline V lookup: CDR1 LGHNT, CDR2 FRNRAP. CDR3 length: 12 residues. V was clipped by 5 bases and J by 7 bases, with 9 bases between them.

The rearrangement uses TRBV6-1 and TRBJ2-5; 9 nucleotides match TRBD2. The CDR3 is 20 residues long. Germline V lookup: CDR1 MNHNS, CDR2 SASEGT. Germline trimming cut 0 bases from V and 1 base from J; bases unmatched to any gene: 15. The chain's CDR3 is CASSEAPFSAGGPGQETQYF. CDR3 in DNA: TGTGCCAGCAGTGAAGCGCCTTTTTCGGCGGGAGGGCCGGGCCAAGAGACCCAGTACTTC.

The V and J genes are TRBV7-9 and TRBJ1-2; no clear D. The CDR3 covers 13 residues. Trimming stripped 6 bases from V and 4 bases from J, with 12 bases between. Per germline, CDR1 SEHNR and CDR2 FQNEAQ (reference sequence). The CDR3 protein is CASSLSGSYGYTF. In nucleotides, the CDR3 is TGTGCCAGCAGTCTGTCAGGTTCCTATGGCTACACCTTC.

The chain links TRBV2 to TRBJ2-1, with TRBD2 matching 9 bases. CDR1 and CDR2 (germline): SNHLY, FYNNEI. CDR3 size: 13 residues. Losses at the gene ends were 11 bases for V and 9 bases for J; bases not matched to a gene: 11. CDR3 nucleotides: TGTGCCGGGGGAGCGGGGGGCCAGGGTGAGCAGTTCTTC. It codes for CAGGAGGQGEQFF.

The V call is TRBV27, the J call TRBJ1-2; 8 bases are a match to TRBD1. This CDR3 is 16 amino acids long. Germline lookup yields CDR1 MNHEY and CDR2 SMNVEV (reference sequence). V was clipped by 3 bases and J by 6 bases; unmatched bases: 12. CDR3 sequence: CASSFGGSQGANGYTF. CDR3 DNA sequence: TGTGCCAGCAGTTTTGGTGGATCTCAGGGGGCCAATGGCTACACCTTC.

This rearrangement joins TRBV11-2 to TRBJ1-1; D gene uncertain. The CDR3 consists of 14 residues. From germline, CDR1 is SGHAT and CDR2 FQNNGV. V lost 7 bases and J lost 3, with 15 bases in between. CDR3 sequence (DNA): TGTGCCAGCACCCCCAGTTCGGTGGACACTGAAGCTTTCTTT. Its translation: CASTPSSVDTEAFF.

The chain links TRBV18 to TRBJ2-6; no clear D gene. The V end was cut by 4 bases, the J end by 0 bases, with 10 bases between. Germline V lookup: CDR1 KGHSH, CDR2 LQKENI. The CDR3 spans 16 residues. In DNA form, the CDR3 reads TGTGCCAGCTCACTTTCTCCGGGCTCTGGGGCCAACGTCCTGACTTTC. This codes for CASSLSPGSGANVLTF.

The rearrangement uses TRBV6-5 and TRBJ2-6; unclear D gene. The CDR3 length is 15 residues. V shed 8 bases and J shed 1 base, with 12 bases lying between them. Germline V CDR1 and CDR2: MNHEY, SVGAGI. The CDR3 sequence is CASEVWGSGANVLTF. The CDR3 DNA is TGTGCCAGCGAGGTTTGGGGATCTGGGGCCAACGTCCTGACTTTC.

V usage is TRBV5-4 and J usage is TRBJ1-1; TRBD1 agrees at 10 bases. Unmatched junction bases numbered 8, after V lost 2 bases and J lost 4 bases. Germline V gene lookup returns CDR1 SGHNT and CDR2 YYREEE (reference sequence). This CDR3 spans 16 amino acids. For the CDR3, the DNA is TGTGCCAGCAGCTTCACTGGACAGGGGGTTGGCACTGAAGCTTTCTTT. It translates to CASSFTGQGVGTEAFF. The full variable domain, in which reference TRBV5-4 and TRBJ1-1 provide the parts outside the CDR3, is ETGVTQSPTHLIKTRGQQVTLRCSSQSGHNTVSWYQQALGQGPQFIFQYYREEENGRGNFPPRFSGLQFPNYSSELNVNALELDDSALYLCASSFTGQGVGTEAFFGQGTRLTVV.

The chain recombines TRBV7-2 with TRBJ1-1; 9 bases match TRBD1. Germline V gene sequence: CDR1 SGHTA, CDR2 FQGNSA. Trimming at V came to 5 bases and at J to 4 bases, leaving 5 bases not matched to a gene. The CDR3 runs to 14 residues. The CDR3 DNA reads TGTGCCAGCAGCCCCTTACAGGGGGCCACTGAAGCTTTCTTT. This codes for CASSPLQGATEAFF.

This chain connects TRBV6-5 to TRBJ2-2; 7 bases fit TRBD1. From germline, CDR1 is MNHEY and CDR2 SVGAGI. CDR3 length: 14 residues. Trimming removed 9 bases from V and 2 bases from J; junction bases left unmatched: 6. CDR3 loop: CASRTGQNTGELFF. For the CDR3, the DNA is TGTGCCAGTCGGACAGGACAAAACACCGGGGAGCTGTTTTTT.

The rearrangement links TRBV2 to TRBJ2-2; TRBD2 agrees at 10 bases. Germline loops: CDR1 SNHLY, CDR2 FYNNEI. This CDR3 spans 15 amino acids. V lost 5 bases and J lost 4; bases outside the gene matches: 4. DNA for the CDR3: TGTGCCAGCAGTCCCGGACTAGCGGCCACCGGGGAGCTGTTTTTT. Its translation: CASSPGLAATGELFF.

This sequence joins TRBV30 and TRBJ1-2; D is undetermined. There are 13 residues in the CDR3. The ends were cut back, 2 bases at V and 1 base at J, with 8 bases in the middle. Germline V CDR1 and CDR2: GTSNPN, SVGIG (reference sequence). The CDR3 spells CAWSLGINYGYTF. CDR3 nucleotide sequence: TGTGCCTGGAGTTTAGGGATTAACTATGGCTACACCTTC.

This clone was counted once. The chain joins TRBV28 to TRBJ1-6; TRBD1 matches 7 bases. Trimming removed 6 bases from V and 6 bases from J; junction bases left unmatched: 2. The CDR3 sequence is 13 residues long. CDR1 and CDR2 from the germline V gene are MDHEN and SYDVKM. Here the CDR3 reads CASRAGGNSPLHF. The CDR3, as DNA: TGTGCCAGCAGAGCAGGGGGTAATTCACCCCTCCACTTT.

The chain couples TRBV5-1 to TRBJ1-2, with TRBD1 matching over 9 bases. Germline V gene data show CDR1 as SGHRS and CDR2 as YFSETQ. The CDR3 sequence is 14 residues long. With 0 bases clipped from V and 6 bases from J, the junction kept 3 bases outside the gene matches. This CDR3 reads CASSLGDRVDGYTF. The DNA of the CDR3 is TGCGCCAGCAGCTTGGGGGACAGGGTTGATGGCTACACCTTC.

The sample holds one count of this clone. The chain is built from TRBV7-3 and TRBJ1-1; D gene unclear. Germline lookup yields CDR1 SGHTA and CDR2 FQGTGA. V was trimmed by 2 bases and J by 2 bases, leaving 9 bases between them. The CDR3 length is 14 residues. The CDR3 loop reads CASSLVAVNTEAFF. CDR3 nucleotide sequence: TGTGCCAGCAGCTTAGTGGCAGTCAACACTGAAGCTTTCTTT.

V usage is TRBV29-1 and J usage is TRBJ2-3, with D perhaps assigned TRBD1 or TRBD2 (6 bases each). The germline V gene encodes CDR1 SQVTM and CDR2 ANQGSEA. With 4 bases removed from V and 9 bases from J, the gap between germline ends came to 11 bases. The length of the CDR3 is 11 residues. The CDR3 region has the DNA TGCAGCGTTGCCGGGGGCGAGACGCAGTATTTT. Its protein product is CSVAGGETQYF.

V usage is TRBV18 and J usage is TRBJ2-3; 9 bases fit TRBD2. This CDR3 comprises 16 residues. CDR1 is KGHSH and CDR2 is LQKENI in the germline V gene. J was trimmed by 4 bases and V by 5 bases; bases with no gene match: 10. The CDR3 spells CASSSEGSGGADTQYF. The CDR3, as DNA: TGTGCCAGCTCATCCGAGGGTAGCGGGGGAGCAGATACGCAGTATTTT.

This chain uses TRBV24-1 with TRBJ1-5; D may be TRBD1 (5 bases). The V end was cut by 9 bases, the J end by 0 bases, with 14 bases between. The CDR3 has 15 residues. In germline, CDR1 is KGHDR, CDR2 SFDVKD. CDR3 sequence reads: CATVPGPHSNQPQHF. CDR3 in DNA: TGTGCCACCGTTCCGGGACCCCATAGCAATCAGCCCCAGCATTTT.